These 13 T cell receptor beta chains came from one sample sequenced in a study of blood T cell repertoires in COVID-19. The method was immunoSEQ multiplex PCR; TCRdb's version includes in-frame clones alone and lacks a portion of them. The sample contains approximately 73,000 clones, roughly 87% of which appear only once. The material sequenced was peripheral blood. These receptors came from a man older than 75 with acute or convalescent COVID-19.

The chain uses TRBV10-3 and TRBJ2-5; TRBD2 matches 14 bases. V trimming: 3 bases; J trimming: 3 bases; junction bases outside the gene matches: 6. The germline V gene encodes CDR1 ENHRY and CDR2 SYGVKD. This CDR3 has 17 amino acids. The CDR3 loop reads CAISDPGLAGGKETQYF. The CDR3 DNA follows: TGTGCCATCAGTGACCCAGGACTAGCGGGAGGTAAAGAGACCCAGTACTTC.

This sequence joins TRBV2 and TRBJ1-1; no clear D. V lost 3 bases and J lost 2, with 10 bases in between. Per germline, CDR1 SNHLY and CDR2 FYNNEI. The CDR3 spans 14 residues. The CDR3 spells CASSENGLNTEAFF. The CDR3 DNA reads TGTGCCAGCAGTGAGAACGGACTAAACACTGAAGCTTTCTTT.

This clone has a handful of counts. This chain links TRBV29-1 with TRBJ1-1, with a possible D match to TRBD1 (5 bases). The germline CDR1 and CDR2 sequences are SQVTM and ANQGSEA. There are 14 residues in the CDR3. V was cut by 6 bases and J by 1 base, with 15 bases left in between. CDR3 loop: CSVLRGEENTEAFF. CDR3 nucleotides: TGCAGCGTGCTGCGGGGGGAAGAGAACACTGAAGCTTTCTTT.

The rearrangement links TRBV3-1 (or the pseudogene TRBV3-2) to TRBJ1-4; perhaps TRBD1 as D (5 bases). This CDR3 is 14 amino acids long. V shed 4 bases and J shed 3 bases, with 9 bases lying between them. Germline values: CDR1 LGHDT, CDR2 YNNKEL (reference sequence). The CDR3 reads CASSPGGANEKLFF. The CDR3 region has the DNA TGTGCCAGCAGCCCGGGGGGGGCTAATGAAAAACTGTTTTTT.

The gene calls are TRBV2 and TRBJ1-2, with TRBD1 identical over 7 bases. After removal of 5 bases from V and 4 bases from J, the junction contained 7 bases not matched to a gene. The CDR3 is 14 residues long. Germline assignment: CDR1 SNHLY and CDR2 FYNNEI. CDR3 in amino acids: CASSPDRAFYGYTF. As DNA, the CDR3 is TGTGCCAGCAGTCCCGACAGGGCTTTCTATGGCTACACCTTC.

CDR3 sequence reads: CASSLRGTGGFETQYF. Written as DNA, the CDR3 is TGTGCCAGCAGCTTGCGTGGGACAGGGGGTTTCGAGACCCAGTACTTC. The V and J genes are TRBV5-4 and TRBJ2-5; TRBD1 aligns across 11 bases. Germline loops: CDR1 SGHNT, CDR2 YYREEE (reference sequence). The J segment lost 5 bases and the V segment lost 1 base, leaving 7 bases of the junction unmatched. The CDR3 is made up of 16 amino acids.

The CDR3 DNA follows: TGCGCCAGCAGCTTGGAAGGCGGGGGGGCCAATGAGCAGTTCTTC. It codes for CASSLEGGGANEQFF. The chain links TRBV5-1 to TRBJ2-1; the match to TRBD2 covers 9 bases. The length of the CDR3 is 15 residues. Per the germline V gene, CDR1 is SGHRS and CDR2 is YFSETQ. J gave up 6 bases and V 0 bases, and 4 bases lay outside the gene matches. The whole variable domain, filled in from reference TRBV5-1 and TRBJ2-1, reads KAGVTQTPRYLIKTRGQQVTLSCSPISGHRSVSWYQQTPGQGLQFLFEYFSETQRNKGNFPGRFSGRQFSNSRSEMNVSTLELGDSALYLCASSLEGGGANEQFFGPGTRLTVL.

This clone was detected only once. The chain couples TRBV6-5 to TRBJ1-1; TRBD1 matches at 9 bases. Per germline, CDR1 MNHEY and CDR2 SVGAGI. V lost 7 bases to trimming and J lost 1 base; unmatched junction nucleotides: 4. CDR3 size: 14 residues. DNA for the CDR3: TGTGCCAGCACCTGGACAGGGGAGAACACTGAAGCTTTCTTT. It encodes CASTWTGENTEAFF.

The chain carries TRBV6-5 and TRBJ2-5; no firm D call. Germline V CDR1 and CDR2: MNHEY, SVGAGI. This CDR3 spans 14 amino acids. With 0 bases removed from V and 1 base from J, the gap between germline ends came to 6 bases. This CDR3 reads CASSYSISQETQYF. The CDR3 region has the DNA TGTGCCAGCAGTTACTCTATCAGCCAAGAGACCCAGTACTTC.

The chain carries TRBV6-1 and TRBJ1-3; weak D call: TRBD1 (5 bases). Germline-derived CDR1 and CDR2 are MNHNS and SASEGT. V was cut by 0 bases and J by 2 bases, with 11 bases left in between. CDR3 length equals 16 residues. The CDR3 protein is CASSEAGWTPGNTIYF. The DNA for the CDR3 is TGTGCCAGCAGTGAAGCGGGCTGGACACCTGGAAACACCATATATTTT.

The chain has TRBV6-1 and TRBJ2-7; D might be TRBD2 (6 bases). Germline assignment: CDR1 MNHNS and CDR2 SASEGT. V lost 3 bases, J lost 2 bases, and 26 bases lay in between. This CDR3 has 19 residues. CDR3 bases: TGTGCCAGCAGTGATGAGGAGGGACTGGCGTCGTATCGGGCCTACGAGCAGTACTTC. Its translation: CASSDEEGLASYRAYEQYF.

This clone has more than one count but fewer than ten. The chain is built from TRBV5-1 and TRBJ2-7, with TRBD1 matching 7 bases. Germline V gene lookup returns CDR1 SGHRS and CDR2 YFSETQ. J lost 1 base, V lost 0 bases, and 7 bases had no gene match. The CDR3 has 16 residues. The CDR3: CASSLASGTASYEQYF. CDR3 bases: TGCGCCAGCAGCTTGGCTTCCGGGACAGCATCCTACGAGCAGTACTTC. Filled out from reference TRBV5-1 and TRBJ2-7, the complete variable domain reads KAGVTQTPRYLIKTRGQQVTLSCSPISGHRSVSWYQQTPGQGLQFLFEYFSETQRNKGNFPGRFSGRQFSNSRSEMNVSTLELGDSALYLCASSLASGTASYEQYFGPGTRLTVT.

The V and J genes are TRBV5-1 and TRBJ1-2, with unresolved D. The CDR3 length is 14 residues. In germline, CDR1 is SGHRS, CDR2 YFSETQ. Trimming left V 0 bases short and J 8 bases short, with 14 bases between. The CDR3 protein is CASSLEGGLIGYTF. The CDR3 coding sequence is TGCGCCAGCAGCTTGGAAGGAGGTCTAATCGGCTACACCTTC.